This TCR beta chain was sequenced in a study of T and B cells in COVID-19 patients. This clonotype turned up a few times. Its antigen is undetermined. BIOMED2 TRB-A/B primer pools were used in multiplex TRB PCR. Each CDR3 protein is one row after TCRdb ran MiXCR on the multiplex PCR reads. The repertoire holds several thousand distinct CDR3 sequences, with 33% as singletons. Blood genomic DNA input for TRB amplification was about 250-500 ng. General study findings and limits: Highly clonal in active COVID-19, TRB repertoires exceeded healthy-donor diversity and richness at recovery. Patients with COVID-19 reportedly showed strongly skewed T cell receptor beta variable and joining gene usage. Few blood samples existed from mildly ill patients during symptoms or early in severe cases.

The origin of this receptor is a human donor with active COVID-19. Sample: blood.

The chain's CDR3 is CASSQTGTGGVYGYTF. The CDR3 nucleotides read TGTGCCAGCAGCCAAACCGGGACAGGGGGCGTCTATGGCTACACCTTC. J is TRBJ1-2 and V is TRBV7-9, with 12 bases matching TRBD1. This CDR3 spans 16 amino acids. The germline gives CDR1 SEHNR, CDR2 FQNEAQ (reference sequence). The V segment lost 5 bases and the J segment 4 bases; nucleotides outside the gene matches: 8. The variable domain in full, with the rest retrieved from reference TRBV7-9 and TRBJ1-2, is DTGVSQNPRHKITKRGQNVTFRCDPISEHNRLYWYRQTLGQGPEFLTYFQNEAQLEKSRLLSDRFSAERPKGSFSTLEIQRTEQGDSAMYLCASSQTGTGGVYGYTFGSGTRLTVV.